The rows below give T cell receptor beta chains drawn from one sample of a study of breast tumors, draining lymph nodes, adjacent tissues. MiXCR was run by TCRdb on the multiplex PCR reads, yielding one entry per CDR3 protein. This table holds approximately 47,000 distinct CDR3 sequences, roughly 24% found once. The sequencing sample was made of breast tumor tissue. Receptor source: a female donor with breast cancer. Some clones in this sample may be carry-over from other donors' samples. Both conserved end residues are part of each CDR3. D genes are given only for firm matches. Clone size is shown for a subset of rows, as once, few, many or a class of expanded clone.

length	J	size	D	V	DNA	CDR3
15	TRBJ1-2	medium-sized	TRBD1	TRBV6-1	TGTGCCAGCAGTGACGGGACAGGGTCGGACTATGGCTACACCTTC	CASSDGTGSDYGYTF
16	TRBJ2-3	.	TRBD1	TRBV4-1	TGCGCCAGCAGCCAGGCCGGGACAGGGATCACAGATACGCAGTATTTT	CASSQAGTGITDTQYF
14	TRBJ1-6	once	.	TRBV6-5	TGTGCCAGCAGTTTGACCCTCAGGGGTTCACTCCTCCACTTT	CASSLTLRGSLLHF
18	TRBJ2-2	many	TRBD1	TRBV5-5	TGTGCCAGCAGCCCAACCGGGACAGGGGCGCTGAACACCGGGGAGCTGTTTTTT	CASSPTGTGALNTGELFF
12	TRBJ1-2	many	.	TRBV2	TGTGCCAGCAAAATTTTGTACTATGGCTACACCTTC	CASKILYYGYTF
12	TRBJ2-3	.	.	TRBV19	TGTGCCAGTAGTGCCGGGGCGGATACGCAGTATTTT	CASSAGADTQYF
14	TRBJ1-2	few	TRBD1	TRBV19	TGTGCCGTCAAGGCCGGGACAGGATACCATGGCTACACCTTC	CAVKAGTGYHGYTF
16	TRBJ1-4	few	.	TRBV3-1	TGTGCCAGCAGCCATCGCCCCGAAGCAACTAATGAAAAACTGTTTTTT	CASSHRPEATNEKLFF
14	TRBJ2-2	many	.	TRBV7-2	TGTGCCAGCAGCCCGCCCAGGAGAAACGGGGAGCTGCTTTTT	CASSPPRRNGELLF
15	TRBJ2-3	many	TRBD2	TRBV20-1	TGCAGTGCGACAGCGGGGACTAGCGGGATAGATACGCAGTATTTT	CSATAGTSGIDTQYF
16	TRBJ2-7	many	TRBD2	TRBV12-5	TGTGCTAGTGGCCGAACACTAGCGGGGGCCTCCTACGAGCAGTACTTC	CASGRTLAGASYEQYF
15	TRBJ1-2	many	.	TRBV6-5	TGTGCCAGCAGTGGAATCAGGCAGGCCACCTATGGCTACACCTTC	CASSGIRQATYGYTF
15	TRBJ2-4	.	TRBD2	TRBV5-1	TGCGCCAGCAGCTTGGCGGGAGGGCCCAAAAACATTCAGTACTTC	CASSLAGGPKNIQYF
16	TRBJ1-2	.	.	TRBV5-4	TGTGCCAGCAGCTTGGGGGTGACAAGGTCTAACTATGGCTACACCTTC	CASSLGVTRSNYGYTF
18	TRBJ2-3	many	.	TRBV6-5	TGTGCCAGCAGTTACTCTTCCAGGGGGGTTATAGCATCAGATACGCAGTATTTT	CASSYSSRGVIASDTQYF
14	TRBJ2-5	.	TRBD1	TRBV4-1	TGCGCCAGCAGCCAAGGGGGGACAGGGGTGGCCCAGTACTTC	CASSQGGTGVAQYF
12	TRBJ2-5	.	.	TRBV11-1	TGTGCCAGCAGCCAGACTGGAGAGACCCAGTACTTC	CASSQTGETQYF
14	TRBJ2-7	.	.	TRBV5-6	TGTGCCAGCAGCTCTGCCAAGGGACGCTACGAGCAGTACTTC	CASSSAKGRYEQYF
15	TRBJ2-4	.	TRBD1	TRBV15	TGTGCCACCAGCAGAGGTGGGACAGGGGGAAACATTCAGTACTTC	CATSRGGTGGNIQYF
15	TRBJ2-1	few	TRBD1	TRBV12-3/TRBV12-4	TGTGCCAGCAGCCCGGGACAGGGGAACTACAATGAGCAGTTCTTC	CASSPGQGNYNEQFF
17	TRBJ1-1	.	.	TRBV7-2	TGTGCCAGCAGCTTAGTATCGTGGGCAGTATCTGGCACTGAAGCTTTCTTT	CASSLVSWAVSGTEAFF
15	TRBJ2-7	many	.	TRBV11-3	TGTGCCAGCAGCTTAGATTATGGACAGTCCTACGAGCAGTACTTC	CASSLDYGQSYEQYF
14	TRBJ2-3	many	.	TRBV2	TGTGCCAGCAGTGCGGGTGTAACCGTAGATACGCAGTATTTT	CASSAGVTVDTQYF
15	TRBJ2-7	.	TRBD2	TRBV7-2	TGTGCCAGCAGCCCCTCACTAGCGAGAGCCTACGAGCAGTACTTC	CASSPSLARAYEQYF
13	TRBJ1-1	.	TRBD1	TRBV29-1	TGCAGTGCAGGGGGGGTTCTAAGCACTGAAGCTTTCTTT	CSAGGVLSTEAFF
11	TRBJ2-2	large	.	TRBV4-1	TGCGCCAGCAGCCAAGCGGGGGAGCTGTTTTTT	CASSQAGELFF
15	TRBJ2-1	.	.	TRBV28	TGTGCCAGCAGTTTATTCCAGGGTTTCTACAATGAGCAGTTCTTC	CASSLFQGFYNEQFF
15	TRBJ2-3	.	TRBD2	TRBV6-2/TRBV6-3	TGTGCCAGCAGCCCCGGACTAGCGGGGGTAGATACGCAGTATTTT	CASSPGLAGVDTQYF
15	TRBJ2-5	many	TRBD2	TRBV7-2	TGTGCCAGCAGCTTCGCTAGCGGATTGAGAGAGACCCAGTACTTC	CASSFASGLRETQYF
13	TRBJ2-7	many	.	TRBV10-3	TGTGCCATCAGTGAGGGACACCGCTACGAGCAGTACTTC	CAISEGHRYEQYF
15	TRBJ2-2	many	TRBD2	TRBV19	TGTGCCAGTAGTCGAAGCGGGGGGGCCACCGGGGAGCTGTTTTTT	CASSRSGGATGELFF
17	TRBJ1-4	many	.	TRBV7-9	TGTGCCAGCAGCTTAGAACGAGTAGGGAAGTTTAATGAAAAACTGTTTTTT	CASSLERVGKFNEKLFF
17	TRBJ2-3	.	.	TRBV5-1	TGCGCCAGCAGCTCACCTATTGGGGACCCAAGCGCTAATACGCAGTATTTT	CASSSPIGDPSANTQYF
17	TRBJ1-3	many	TRBD1	TRBV7-9	TGTGCCAGCAGCTCCGGGACAGGGAGTTCTGTTAGAAACACCATATATTTT	CASSSGTGSSVRNTIYF
15	TRBJ2-3	many	.	TRBV5-1	TGCGCCAGCAGCCCCGGGGATGGCTACACAGATACGCAGTATTTT	CASSPGDGYTDTQYF
16	TRBJ2-3	many	TRBD2	TRBV27	TGTGCCAGCAGTTTAACTAGCGGGGTCAGCACAGATACGCAGTATTTT	CASSLTSGVSTDTQYF
15	TRBJ2-1	.	.	TRBV2	TGTGCCAGCGGGAAGGTGGGGAGCTCCTACAATGAGCAGTTCTTC	CASGKVGSSYNEQFF
15	TRBJ2-5	few	TRBD2	TRBV9	TGTGCCAGCAGCCTAGCGGGGGGGCTGGGGGAGACCCAGTACTTC	CASSLAGGLGETQYF
15	TRBJ2-1	.	.	TRBV4-1	TGCGCCAGCAGCCGGACCGCCAGCTCCTACAATGAGCAGTTCTTC	CASSRTASSYNEQFF
14	TRBJ2-7	many	.	TRBV6-1	TGTGCCAGTACCCGGGCACAGGATATTTACGAGCAGTACTTC	CASTRAQDIYEQYF
13	TRBJ1-2	once	.	TRBV18	TGTGCCAGCTCACCACAACGGGGAAATGGCTACACCTTC	CASSPQRGNGYTF
15	TRBJ2-7	many	.	TRBV6-2/TRBV6-3	TGTGCCAGCAGTTACCCCGCGGGGAGGGGGCTCGAGCAGTACTTC	CASSYPAGRGLEQYF
14	TRBJ1-5	many	.	TRBV5-6	TGTGCCAGCAGCACCGGGACGGGGAATCAGCCCCAGCATTTT	CASSTGTGNQPQHF
15	TRBJ2-3	many	.	TRBV19	TGTGCCAGTAGCCAGATCCGTGGGGGCACAGATACGCAGTATTTT	CASSQIRGGTDTQYF
21	TRBJ2-5	.	.	TRBV7-6	TGTGCCAGCAGCTTATTCCCCCCCCAACAACAGAGTGTATGTCCCCAAGAGACCCAGTACTTC	CASSLFPPQQQSVCPQETQYF
13	TRBJ2-7	many	.	TRBV3-1	TGTGCCAGCAGCCTATCGGTGTTATGGGAGCAGTACTTC	CASSLSVLWEQYF